This T cell receptor (beta chain) was recovered during a study of T cells after yellow fever vaccination. Study results and caveats: Reappearance after the booster was observed for most primary-vaccination clones (about 96% CD4, almost 90% CD8). Peak timing came faster in the weaker secondary response, day 5 versus 15.

Trimming took 4 bases from V and 1 from J, leaving 8 bases between them. The CDR3 is 15 residues long. Concerning this clonotype: The antigen is undetermined.

TCRdb called the 5' RACE reads again in MiXCR, with one record for every CDR3 protein. The data contain hundreds of thousands of distinct CDR3 sequences, 13% of them seen just once; the ten biggest clones take up more than 13%. The source is a man aged 30 to 45 who received the YFV17D yellow fever vaccine. The sample in question was PBMCs, obtained on the day of the yellow fever booster vaccination. The genes are TRBV12-3 or TRBV12-4 and TRBJ2-6; a weak D match, TRBD2 (5 bases). CDR3 protein: CASSSGRSGANVLTF. CDR3 nucleotides: TGTGCCAGCAGTTCGGGGAGATCTGGGGCCAACGTCCTGACTTTC.